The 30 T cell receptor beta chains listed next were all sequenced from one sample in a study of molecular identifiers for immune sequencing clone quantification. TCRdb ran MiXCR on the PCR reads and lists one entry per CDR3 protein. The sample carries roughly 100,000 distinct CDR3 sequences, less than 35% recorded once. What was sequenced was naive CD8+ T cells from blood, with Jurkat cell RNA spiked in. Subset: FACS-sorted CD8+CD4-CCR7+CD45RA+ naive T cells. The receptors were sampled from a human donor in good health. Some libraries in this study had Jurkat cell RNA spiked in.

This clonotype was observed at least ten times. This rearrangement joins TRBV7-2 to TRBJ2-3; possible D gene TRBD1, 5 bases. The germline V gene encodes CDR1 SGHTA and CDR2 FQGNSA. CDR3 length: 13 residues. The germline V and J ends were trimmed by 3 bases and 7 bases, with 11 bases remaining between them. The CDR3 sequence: CASSLTRGNTQYF. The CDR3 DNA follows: TGTGCCAGCAGCTTGACAAGGGGAAATACGCAGTATTTT.

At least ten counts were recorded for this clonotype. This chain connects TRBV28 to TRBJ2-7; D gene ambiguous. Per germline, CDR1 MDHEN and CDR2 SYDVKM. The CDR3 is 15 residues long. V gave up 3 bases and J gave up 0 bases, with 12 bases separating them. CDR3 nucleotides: TGTGCCAGCAGTTTGGGCAGGCTCAGCTCCTACGAGCAGTACTTC. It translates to CASSLGRLSSYEQYF.

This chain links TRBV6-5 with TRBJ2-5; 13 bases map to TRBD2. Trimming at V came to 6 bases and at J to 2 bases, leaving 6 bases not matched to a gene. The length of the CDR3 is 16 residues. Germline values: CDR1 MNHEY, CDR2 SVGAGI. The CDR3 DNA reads TGTGCCAGCAGGCCATGGACTAGCGGGAGACAAGAGACCCAGTACTTC. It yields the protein CASRPWTSGRQETQYF.

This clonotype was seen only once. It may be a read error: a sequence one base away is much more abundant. The CDR3 spells CASGTGANEKLSF. The DNA of the CDR3 is TGTGCCAGCGGGACAGGGGCTAATGAAAAACTGTCTTTT. This chain uses TRBV9 with TRBJ1-4; 10 nucleotides agree with TRBD1. This CDR3 has 13 residues. Germline loops: CDR1 SGDLS, CDR2 YYNGEE.

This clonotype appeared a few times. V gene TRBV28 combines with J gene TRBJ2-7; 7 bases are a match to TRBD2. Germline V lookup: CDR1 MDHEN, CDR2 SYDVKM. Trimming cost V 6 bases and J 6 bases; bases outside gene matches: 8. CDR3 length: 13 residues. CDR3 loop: CASSSGLVLEQYF. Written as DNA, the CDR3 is TGTGCCAGCAGCTCCGGACTAGTCCTCGAGCAGTACTTC.

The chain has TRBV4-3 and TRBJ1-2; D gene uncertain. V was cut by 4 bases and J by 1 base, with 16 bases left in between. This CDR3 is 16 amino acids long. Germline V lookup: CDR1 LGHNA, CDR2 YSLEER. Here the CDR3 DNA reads TGCGCCAGCAGCCGCTACGGATTAGAATTTAACTATGGCTACACCTTC. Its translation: CASSRYGLEFNYGYTF.

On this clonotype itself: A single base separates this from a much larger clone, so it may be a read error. CDR3 bases: TGTGCCAGCAGTACGTCAGCCGAGCAGTACTTC. Residues: CASSTSAEQYF. This chain uses TRBV28 with TRBJ2-7; D not resolved. Trimming took off 5 bases at V and 6 bases at J, with 8 bases between the two ends. Per the germline V gene, CDR1 is MDHEN and CDR2 is SYDVKM. This CDR3 region has 11 residues.

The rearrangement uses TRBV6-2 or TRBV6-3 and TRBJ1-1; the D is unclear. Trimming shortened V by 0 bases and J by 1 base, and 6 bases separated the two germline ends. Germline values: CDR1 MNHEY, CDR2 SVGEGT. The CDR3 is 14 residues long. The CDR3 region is CASSYSEGNTEAFF. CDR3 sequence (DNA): TGTGCCAGCAGTTACTCGGAGGGGAACACTGAAGCTTTCTTT.

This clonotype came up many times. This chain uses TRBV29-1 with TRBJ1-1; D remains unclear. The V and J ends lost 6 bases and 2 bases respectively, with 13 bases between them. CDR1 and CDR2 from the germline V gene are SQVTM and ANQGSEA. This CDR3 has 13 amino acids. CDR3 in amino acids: CSVFSGGNTEAFF. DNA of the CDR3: TGCAGCGTCTTCTCTGGCGGAAACACTGAAGCTTTCTTT.

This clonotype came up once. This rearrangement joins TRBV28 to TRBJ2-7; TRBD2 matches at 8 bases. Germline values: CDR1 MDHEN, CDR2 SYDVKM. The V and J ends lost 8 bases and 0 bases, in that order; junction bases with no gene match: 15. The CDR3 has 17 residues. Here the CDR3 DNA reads TGTGCCAGCCTACCCGGACCAGCGGGAGAGGGCTCCTACGAGCAGTACTTC. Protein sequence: CASLPGPAGEGSYEQYF.

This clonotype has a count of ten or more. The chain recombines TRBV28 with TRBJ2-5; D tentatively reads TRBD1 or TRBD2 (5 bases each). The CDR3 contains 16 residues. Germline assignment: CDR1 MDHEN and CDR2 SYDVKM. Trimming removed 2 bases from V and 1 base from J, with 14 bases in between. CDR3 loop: CASSLLGAGPQETQYF. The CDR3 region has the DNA TGTGCCAGCAGTTTACTCGGGGCAGGGCCCCAAGAGACCCAGTACTTC.

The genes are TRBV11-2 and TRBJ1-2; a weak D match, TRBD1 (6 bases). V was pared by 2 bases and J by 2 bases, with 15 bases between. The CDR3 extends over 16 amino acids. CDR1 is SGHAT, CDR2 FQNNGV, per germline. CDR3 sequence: CASSLNFGTSNYGYTF. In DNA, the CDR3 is TGTGCCAGCAGCTTAAATTTTGGGACATCCAACTATGGCTACACCTTC.

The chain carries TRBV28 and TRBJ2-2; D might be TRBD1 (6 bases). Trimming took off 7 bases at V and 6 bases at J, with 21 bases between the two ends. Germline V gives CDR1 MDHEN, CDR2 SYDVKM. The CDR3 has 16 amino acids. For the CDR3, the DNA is TGTGCCAGCATCCCCCGCGCAGGGGCGCGGGCCGGGGAGCTGTTTTTT. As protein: CASIPRAGARAGELFF.

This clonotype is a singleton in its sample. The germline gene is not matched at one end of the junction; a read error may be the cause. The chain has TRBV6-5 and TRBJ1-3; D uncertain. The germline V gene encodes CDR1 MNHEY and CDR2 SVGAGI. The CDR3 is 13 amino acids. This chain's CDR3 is CANSFGSGNTIYF. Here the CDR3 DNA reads TGTGCCAACAGTTTTGGGTCTGGAAACACCATATATTTT.

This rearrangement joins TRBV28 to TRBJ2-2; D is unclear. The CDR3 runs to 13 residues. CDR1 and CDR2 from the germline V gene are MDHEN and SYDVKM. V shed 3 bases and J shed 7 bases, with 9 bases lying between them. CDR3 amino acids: CASSFCYRGELFF. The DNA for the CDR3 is TGTGCCAGCAGTTTCTGTTACCGCGGGGAGCTGTTTTTT.

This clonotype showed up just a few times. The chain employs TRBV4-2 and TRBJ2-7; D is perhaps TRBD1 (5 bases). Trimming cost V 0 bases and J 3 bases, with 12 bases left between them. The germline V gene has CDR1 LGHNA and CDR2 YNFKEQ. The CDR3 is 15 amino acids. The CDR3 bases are TGTGCCAGCAGCCAAGAGGTGGGGCGCGGCTACGAGCAGTACTTC. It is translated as CASSQEVGRGYEQYF.

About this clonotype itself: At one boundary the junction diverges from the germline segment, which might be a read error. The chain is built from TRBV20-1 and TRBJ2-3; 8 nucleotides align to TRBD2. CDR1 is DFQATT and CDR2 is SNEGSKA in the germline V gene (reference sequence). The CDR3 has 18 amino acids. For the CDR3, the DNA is TGCAGTGCCGCCCCCAGCGGGAGTTTACCGGGTTACACAGATGCGCAGTATTTT. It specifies CSAAPSGSLPGYTDAQYF.

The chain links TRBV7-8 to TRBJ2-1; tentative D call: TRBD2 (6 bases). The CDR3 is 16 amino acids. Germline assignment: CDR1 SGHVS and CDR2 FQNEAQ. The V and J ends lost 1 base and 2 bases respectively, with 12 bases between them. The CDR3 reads CASSLGSSDPYNEQFF. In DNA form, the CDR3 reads TGTGCCAGCAGCTTAGGGTCTAGCGACCCCTACAATGAGCAGTTCTTC.

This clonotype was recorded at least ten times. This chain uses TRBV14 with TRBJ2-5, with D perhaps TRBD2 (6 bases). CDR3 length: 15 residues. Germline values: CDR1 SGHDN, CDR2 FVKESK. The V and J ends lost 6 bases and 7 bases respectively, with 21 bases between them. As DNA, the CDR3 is TGTGCCAGCAGTACCAGAGGCGGGGTGAGGGTGACCCAGTACTTC. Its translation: CASSTRGGVRVTQYF. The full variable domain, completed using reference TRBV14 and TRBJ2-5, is EAGVTQFPSHSVIEKGQTVTLRCDPISGHDNLYWYRRVMGKEIKFLLHFVKESKQDESGMPNNRFLAERTGGTYSTLKVQPAELEDSGVYFCASSTRGGVRVTQYFGPGTRLLVL.

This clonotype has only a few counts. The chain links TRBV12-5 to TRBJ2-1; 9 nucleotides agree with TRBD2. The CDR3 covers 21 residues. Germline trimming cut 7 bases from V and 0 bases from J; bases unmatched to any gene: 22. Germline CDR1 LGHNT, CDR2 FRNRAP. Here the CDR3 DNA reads TGTGCTAGTGCCCACCCGGAGGAACGGACTAGCGACTTAAGCTCCTACAATGAGCAGTTCTTC. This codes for CASAHPEERTSDLSSYNEQFF.

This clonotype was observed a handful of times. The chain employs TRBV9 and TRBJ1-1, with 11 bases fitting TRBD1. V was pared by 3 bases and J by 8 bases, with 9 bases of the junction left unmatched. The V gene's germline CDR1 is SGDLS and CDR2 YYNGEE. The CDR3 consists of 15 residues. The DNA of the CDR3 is TGTGCCAGCAGCGCAGGGGACAGGGGGGAGATAGAAGCTTTCTTT. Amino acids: CASSAGDRGEIEAFF.

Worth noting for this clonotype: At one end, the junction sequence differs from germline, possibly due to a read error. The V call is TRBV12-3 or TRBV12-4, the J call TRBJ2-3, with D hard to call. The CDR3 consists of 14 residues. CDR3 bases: TGTGCCAGCTGTTTCGGCGTAGACACAGATTCGCAGTATTTT. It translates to CASCFGVDTDSQYF.

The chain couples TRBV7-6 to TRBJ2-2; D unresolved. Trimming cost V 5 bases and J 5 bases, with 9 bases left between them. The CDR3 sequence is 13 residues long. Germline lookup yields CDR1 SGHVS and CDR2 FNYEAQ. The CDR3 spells CASSRVNTGELFF. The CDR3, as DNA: TGTGCCAGCAGCAGGGTCAATACCGGGGAGCTGTTTTTT.

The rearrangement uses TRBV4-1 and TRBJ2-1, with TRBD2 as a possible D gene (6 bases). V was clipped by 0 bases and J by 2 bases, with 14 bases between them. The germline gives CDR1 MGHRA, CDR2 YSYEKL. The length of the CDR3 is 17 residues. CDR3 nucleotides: TGCGCCAGCAGCCAAGATTCGGCGGGACCCCCCTACAATGAGCAGTTCTTC. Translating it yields CASSQDSAGPPYNEQFF.

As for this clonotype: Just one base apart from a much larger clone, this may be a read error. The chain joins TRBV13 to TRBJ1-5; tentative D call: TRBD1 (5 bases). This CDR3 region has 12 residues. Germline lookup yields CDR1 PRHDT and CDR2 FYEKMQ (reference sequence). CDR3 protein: CASTKGNQPQQF. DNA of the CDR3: TGTGCCAGCACCAAGGGGAATCAGCCCCAGCAATTT.

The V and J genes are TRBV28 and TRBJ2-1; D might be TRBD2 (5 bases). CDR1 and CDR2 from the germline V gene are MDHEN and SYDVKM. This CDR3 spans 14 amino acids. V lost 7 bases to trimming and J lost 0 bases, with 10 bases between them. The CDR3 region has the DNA TGTGCCAGCAACGGGGTTCCCTCCTACAATGAGCAGTTCTTC. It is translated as CASNGVPSYNEQFF.

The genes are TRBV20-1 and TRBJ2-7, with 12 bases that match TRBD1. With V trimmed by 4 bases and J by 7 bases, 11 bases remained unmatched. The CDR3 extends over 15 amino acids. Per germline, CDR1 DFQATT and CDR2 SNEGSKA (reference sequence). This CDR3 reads CSAKTEGQGAIEQYF. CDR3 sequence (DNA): TGCAGTGCTAAAACAGAGGGACAGGGGGCGATTGAGCAGTACTTC.

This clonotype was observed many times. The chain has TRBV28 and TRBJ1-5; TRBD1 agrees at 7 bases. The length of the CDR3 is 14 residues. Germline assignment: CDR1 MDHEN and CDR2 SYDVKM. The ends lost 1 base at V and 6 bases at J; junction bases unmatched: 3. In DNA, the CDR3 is TGTGCCAGCAGTTTATCACAGGGGCTTCAGCCCCAGCATTTT. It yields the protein CASSLSQGLQPQHF.

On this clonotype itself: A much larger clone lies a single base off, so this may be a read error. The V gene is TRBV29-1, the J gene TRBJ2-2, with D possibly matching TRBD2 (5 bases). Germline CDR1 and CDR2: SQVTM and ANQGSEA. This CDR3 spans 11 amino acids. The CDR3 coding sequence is TGCAGCGTTATAAGGGCCGGGGAGCTGGTTTTT. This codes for CSVIRAGELVF.

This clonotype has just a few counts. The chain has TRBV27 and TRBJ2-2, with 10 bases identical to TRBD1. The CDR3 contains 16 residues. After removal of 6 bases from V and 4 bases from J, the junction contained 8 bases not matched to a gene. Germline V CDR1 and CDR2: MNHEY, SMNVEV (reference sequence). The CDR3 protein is CASRRGGQGITGELFF. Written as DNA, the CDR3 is TGTGCCAGCAGACGAGGGGGACAGGGGATCACCGGGGAGCTGTTTTTT.